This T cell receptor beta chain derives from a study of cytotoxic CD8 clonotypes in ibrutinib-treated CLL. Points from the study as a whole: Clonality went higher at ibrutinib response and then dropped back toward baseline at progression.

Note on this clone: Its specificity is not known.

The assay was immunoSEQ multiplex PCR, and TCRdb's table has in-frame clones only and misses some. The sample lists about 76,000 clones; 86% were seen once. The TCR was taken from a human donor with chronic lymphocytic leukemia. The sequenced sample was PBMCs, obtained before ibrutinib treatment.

CDR3 loop: CASSRTRTGITDTQYF. The CDR3 DNA sequence: TGCGCCAGCAGCCGGACGAGGACAGGGATTACAGATACGCAGTATTTT. The chain carries TRBV4-1 and TRBJ2-3, with 8 bases matching TRBD1. This CDR3 is 16 amino acids long. J gave up 3 bases and V 4 bases, and 9 bases lay outside the gene matches. The germline V gene has CDR1 MGHRA and CDR2 YSYEKL.